Detailed here is one T cell receptor (beta chain). Its antigen target is currently unknown. The data belong to a study of monozygotic twins with inflammatory bowel disease (dated by TCRdb to about 2019). In the study overall: In total, approximately 30 monozygotic twin pairs made up the full study: 19 Danish pairs, all IBD-discordant, plus nine German pairs, of which four were IBD-concordant and five were IBD-discordant. Within discordant pairs, disease-associated traits were sought mainly by comparing IBD patients with their genetically identical healthy co-twins. Each individual had, on average, about 151 000 unique TCRalpha sequences and 181 000 unique TCRbeta sequences available for analysis. General study outcomes and caveats: Repertoire similarity did not differ between concordant and discordant twins, which could be due to limited statistical power. Different T cell subtypes could not be distinguished in the analysis. TCRbeta repertoire diversity, by inverse Simpson index, was decreased in IBD patients compared with their healthy co-twins. Compared with healthy twins, IBD patients shared fewer clonotypes with other individuals, and the difference was most pronounced in patients with signs of disease activity. No single strong signal or clonotype linked to IBD turned up in the results, so the idea that one exists was not supported. Because patients were on differing immunosuppressive treatments, the repertoires may have picked up extra background noise and inter-individual variability.

For CDR1 and CDR2, the germline V gene (reference sequence) lists DFQATT and SNEGSKA. The CDR3 has 14 amino acids, counting the end cysteine and phenylalanine. The DNA is not on file. Libraries were prepared through 5' RACE. Preparation of each TCR library used 3,000 to 3,500 ng of total RNA. For each sample, cDNA was synthesized in eight separate reactions using SMARTScribe reverse transcriptase. During cDNA synthesis, template switching was used to introduce unique molecular identifiers that contained a 6-nucleotide sample barcode. TCRalpha and TCRbeta cDNA was amplified in two nested PCRs of about 17 and 10 cycles, and bead purification was carried out after each PCR. Before amplification, cDNA was treated with uracil DNA-glycosylase and purified using the QIAquick PCR purification kit. In the second PCR, Illumina TruSeq-compatible adapters and sample-specific barcodes were added. Library quality and concentration were assessed using TapeStation and Qubit, and roughly 5.5 ng of each library was pooled. Pooled libraries were sequenced on an Illumina HiSeq2500 single-index Rapid Run with 2 x 100 bp reads and custom sequencing primers. Turning to the authors' computational methods: UMI-based consensus assembly with MiGEC version 1.2.6 was used to correct PCR and sequencing errors. MiXCR version 2.1.1 was used for V(D)J alignment, clonotype assembly and CDR3 extraction. Gene usage, clonotype sharing and MAIT/NKT TCR abundance were normalised by analysing the top 1000, 10 000 and 20 000 clonotypes per sample. Diversity was computed as the inverse Simpson index with the vegan R package after downsampling to 27 000 UMIs. Paired Mann-Whitney U tests were applied to discordant twin pairs, with Benjamini-Hochberg correction for multiple testing. The reads underwent TCRdb reprocessing, giving one record for each CDR3 protein sequence and no DNA. The V and J calls come from TCRdb's annotation, not from the publication. The sample table gives some 400,000 distinct CDR3 sequences. The ten largest clonotypes hold about 2.3% of the sample.

From each donor, an approximately 2.3 ml peripheral blood sample was drawn into PAXgene tubes and stored at -80 degrees C. Without T cell sorting, total RNA was isolated from whole blood using the PAXgene blood miRNA kit on an automated QIAcube. Deep TCRalpha and TCRbeta repertoire profiling with unique molecular barcoding was performed on peripheral blood of monozygotic twin pairs concordant or discordant for inflammatory bowel disease. Smoking habits were recorded for all twin pairs, and each individual was classified as a current, former or never smoker. The receptor was isolated from a human donor with ulcerative colitis or Crohn's disease, or a healthy co-twin of an affected twin (not recorded which). Material: blood. The chain links TRBV20-1 with TRBJ2-7; the TCRdb D gene call, TRBD2, has no DNA to confirm it. The CDR3 sequence is CSAQTSGRAPEQYF.